One and the same sample provided the 10 T cell receptor beta chains below, sequenced in a study of blood T cell repertoires in COVID-19. Generated by immunoSEQ multiplex PCR, the TCRdb table keeps only in-frame clones and is missing some. The table includes some 150,000 clones, 86% detected once. Input material: peripheral blood. The receptors were sampled from a man aged 70 or older with acute or convalescent COVID-19.

This clone occurred once. The chain combines TRBV7-3 with TRBJ2-5; 14 bases align to TRBD2. The length of the CDR3 is 14 residues. Trimming cost V 5 bases and J 5 bases; bases outside gene matches: 1. Per the germline V gene, CDR1 is SGHTA and CDR2 is FQGTGA. The CDR3 loop reads CASSRTSGGETQYF. CDR3 coding DNA: TGTGCCAGCAGCCGGACTAGCGGGGGGGAGACCCAGTACTTC.

This clone has just a few counts. This rearrangement joins TRBV5-5 to TRBJ1-4; 9 bases agree with TRBD1. There are 17 residues in the CDR3. Germline CDR1 reads SGHKS; CDR2 reads YYEKEE (reference sequence). V dropped 4 bases and J dropped 7; count of bases not matched to a gene: 14. The CDR3 DNA is TGTGCCAGCAGCCTAAGCCCGGCCGGGACAGGGACTGAAAAACTGTTTTTT. This codes for CASSLSPAGTGTEKLFF.

J is TRBJ1-6 and V is TRBV20-1; D is unclear. Germline-derived CDR1 and CDR2 are DFQATT and SNEGSKA (reference sequence). The CDR3 runs to 11 residues. The germline V and J ends were trimmed by 5 bases and 8 bases, with 7 bases remaining between them. In DNA, the CDR3 is TGCAGTGCTGTCCAGGATTCACCCCTCCACTTT. As protein: CSAVQDSPLHF.

The rearrangement links TRBV4-3 to TRBJ1-6, with 10 bases matching TRBD1. Germline assignment: CDR1 LGHNA and CDR2 YSLEER. The CDR3 is 17 amino acids. The J segment lost 2 bases and the V segment lost 2 bases, leaving 3 bases of the junction unmatched. CDR3 loop: CASSQSGTGAYNSPLHF. In DNA, the CDR3 is TGCGCCAGCAGCCAATCCGGGACAGGGGCCTATAATTCACCCCTCCACTTT.

The chain has TRBV29-1 and TRBJ1-1; TRBD1 matches 7 bases. V lost 3 bases and J lost 0; bases outside the gene matches: 4. Germline CDR1 reads SQVTM; CDR2 reads ANQGSEA. CDR3 length equals 14 residues. Here the CDR3 DNA reads TGCAGCGTTGATCGGGACAGCTTGAACACTGAAGCTTTCTTT. This encodes CSVDRDSLNTEAFF.

The chain couples TRBV7-7 to TRBJ2-4, with 14 bases identical to TRBD2. V dropped 6 bases and J dropped 6; count of bases not matched to a gene: 10. Germline CDR1 is SSHAT and CDR2 is FNYEAQ (reference sequence). CDR3 length: 17 residues. The CDR3 sequence is CASRSGTSGGFLNIQYF. The CDR3 DNA reads TGTGCCAGCAGGTCCGGGACTAGCGGGGGATTTCTAAACATTCAGTACTTC.

The V gene is TRBV5-6, the J gene TRBJ1-3; no clear D. The CDR3 is 16 residues long. Germline lookup yields CDR1 SGHDT and CDR2 YYEEEE. V gave up 2 bases and J gave up 2 bases, with 14 bases separating them. The CDR3 bases are TGTGCCAGCAGCTTAATTTCTTCCGGAGCTGGAAACACCATATATTTT. This encodes CASSLISSGAGNTIYF.

The CDR3 is CATSVGGRAKNEQFF. Here the CDR3 DNA reads TGTGCCACCAGTGTTGGCGGGAGGGCCAAGAATGAGCAGTTCTTC. V usage is TRBV24-1 and J usage is TRBJ2-1; 9 bases map to TRBD2. The length of the CDR3 is 15 residues. Germline V lookup: CDR1 KGHDR, CDR2 SFDVKD. V trimming: 5 bases; J trimming: 7 bases; junction bases outside the gene matches: 8.

V is TRBV10-1 and J is TRBJ2-1, with TRBD2 matching 15 bases. The CDR3 is 19 amino acids. The V gene end was trimmed by 1 base and the J gene end by 7 bases; junction bases not matched to a gene: 11. The germline V gene encodes CDR1 WNHNN and CDR2 SYGVQD (reference sequence). This CDR3 is CASSEWLGTSGRSGNEQFF. The DNA of the CDR3 is TGCGCCAGCAGTGAGTGGCTCGGGACTAGCGGGAGGAGTGGGAATGAGCAGTTCTTC.

The CDR3 region has the DNA TGTGCCATCAGTGAGCCGGGGTCCCAAGAGACCCAGTACTTC. Its translation is CAISEPGSQETQYF. J is TRBJ2-5 and V is TRBV10-3, with D perhaps matching TRBD2 (5 bases). The CDR3 is made up of 14 amino acids. CDR1 ENHRY and CDR2 SYGVKD come from the germline V gene. The V gene lost 2 bases and the J gene lost 1 base, with 8 bases spanning the gap.